Below are 27 T cell receptor beta chains sequenced from a single sample in a study of blood T cell repertoires in COVID-19. TCRdb's copy holds only in-frame clones and misses some; the assay was immunoSEQ multiplex PCR. The data hold 160,000 or so clones, with about 88% observed a single time. The material sequenced was PBMCs or T cells enriched from blood (not recorded which). The receptors come from a human donor with acute COVID-19. The donor label of this sample is uncertain.

The genes are TRBV27 and TRBJ2-7; 7 bases agree with TRBD1. The germline gives CDR1 MNHEY, CDR2 SMNVEV (reference sequence). With V trimmed by 5 bases and J by 4 bases, 5 bases remained unmatched. The CDR3 is 13 amino acids. The CDR3 is CASSTGQEYEQYF. Here the CDR3 DNA reads TGTGCCAGCAGTACCGGACAGGAGTACGAGCAGTACTTC.

This clone was counted once. V usage is TRBV11-1 and J usage is TRBJ1-6, with D unresolved. The germline V gene encodes CDR1 SGHAT and CDR2 FQDESV (reference sequence). The CDR3 is 12 amino acids. The V end lost 3 bases, the J end lost 10 bases, and 7 bases lay between the germline ends. This CDR3 is CASSFPLSPLHF. CDR3 bases: TGTGCCAGCAGCTTCCCCCTCTCACCCCTCCACTTT. Full variable domain (outside the CDR3, taken from reference TRBV11-1 and TRBJ1-6): EAEVAQSPRYKITEKSQAVAFWCDPISGHATLYWYRQILGQGPELLVQFQDESVVDDSQLPKDRFSAERLKGVDSTLKIQPAELGDSAMYLCASSFPLSPLHFGNGTRLTVT.

This clone occurred a few times. Other DNA sequences in the sample encode the same CDR3. This chain connects TRBV9 to TRBJ2-3; no firm D call. V was clipped by 0 bases and J by 4 bases, with 9 bases between them. CDR3 length: 14 amino acids. Germline V CDR1 and CDR2: SGDLS, YYNGEE. The CDR3 coding sequence is TGTGCCAGCAGCGTAGGAGGCTCCCCAGATACGCAGTATTTT. Protein sequence: CASSVGGSPDTQYF.

V is TRBV19 and J is TRBJ1-5; TRBD1 aligns across 8 bases. The ends lost 4 bases at V and 5 bases at J; junction bases unmatched: 7. Germline CDR1 and CDR2: LNHDA and SQIVND (reference sequence). The CDR3 totals 15 residues. The CDR3 sequence: CASSRHRGRDQPQHF. The CDR3 DNA reads as TGTGCCAGTAGTAGACACAGGGGGAGGGATCAGCCCCAGCATTTT.

This chain connects TRBV4-1 to TRBJ2-7, with 10 bases that match TRBD2. The length of the CDR3 is 16 residues. V gave up 0 bases and J gave up 3 bases; unmatched junction bases: 5. CDR1 and CDR2 from the germline V gene are MGHRA and YSYEKL. CDR3: CASSQDLLAGYYEQYF. DNA for the CDR3: TGCGCCAGCAGCCAAGATCTACTAGCGGGATACTACGAGCAGTACTTC.

This clone appeared once. The gene calls are TRBV12-5 and TRBJ2-5; D perhaps matches TRBD1 (6 bases). The germline CDR1 and CDR2 sequences are LGHNT and FRNRAP. With 4 bases removed from V and 5 bases from J, the gap between germline ends came to 14 bases. This CDR3 is 14 amino acids long. CDR3 region: CASGSQGFSETQYF. CDR3 nucleotide sequence: TGTGCTAGTGGTTCGCAGGGGTTTTCGGAGACCCAGTACTTC.

The genes are TRBV2 and TRBJ1-1; D is perhaps TRBD1 (6 bases). The germline CDR1 and CDR2 sequences are SNHLY and FYNNEI. V lost 6 bases, J lost 1 base, and 12 bases lay in between. The CDR3 is 14 residues long. The CDR3 bases are TGTGCCAGCAGCCCGACAGGAGGGAACACTGAAGCTTTCTTT. It encodes CASSPTGGNTEAFF.

This rearrangement joins TRBV4-1 to TRBJ1-5; D perhaps matches TRBD1 (6 bases). Germline V gives CDR1 MGHRA, CDR2 YSYEKL. CDR3 length equals 16 residues. Trimming removed 3 bases at V and 3 bases at J, with 15 bases between. The chain's CDR3 is CASSQTRGGFNQPQHF. CDR3 DNA: TGCGCCAGCAGCCAGACGAGAGGGGGTTTCAATCAGCCCCAGCATTTT.

The chain couples TRBV5-6 to TRBJ2-1; the D is unclear. The CDR3 extends over 12 amino acids. V was pared by 4 bases and J by 6 bases, with 8 bases between. CDR1 and CDR2 (germline): SGHDT, YYEEEE. CDR3: CASSLTANEQFF. For the CDR3, the DNA is TGTGCCAGCAGCCTTACAGCCAATGAGCAGTTCTTC.

The chain carries TRBV19 and TRBJ1-5, with TRBD1 identical over 9 bases. Per the germline V gene, CDR1 is LNHDA and CDR2 is SQIVND (reference sequence). The trim removed 8 bases at V and 6 bases at J, leaving 8 bases unmatched. The CDR3 is made up of 14 amino acids. The CDR3 here is CASGNTGGRQPQHF. CDR3 in DNA: TGTGCCAGTGGGAATACAGGGGGCCGTCAGCCCCAGCATTTT.

The genes are TRBV11-1 and TRBJ1-3; D gene uncertain. The CDR3 contains 15 residues. In germline, CDR1 is SGHAT, CDR2 FQDESV (reference sequence). Trimming removed 5 bases from V and 0 bases from J, with 11 bases in between. This CDR3 reads CASSPDGSSGNTIYF. CDR3 DNA sequence: TGTGCCAGCAGCCCGGACGGGAGCTCTGGAAACACCATATATTTT.

The rearrangement links TRBV5-1 to TRBJ1-2; 8 bases align to TRBD1. Trimming removed 0 bases from V and 6 bases from J; junction bases left unmatched: 7. CDR1 SGHRS and CDR2 YFSETQ come from the germline V gene. The CDR3 has 15 residues. CDR3 coding DNA: TGCGCCAGCAGCTTGGAGCGTCAGGGGGCGAATGGCTACACCTTC. Translating it yields CASSLERQGANGYTF.

CDR3 protein: CAHTSGAANTGELFF. The CDR3 DNA follows: TGTGCCCACACTAGCGGGGCCGCGAACACCGGGGAGCTGTTTTTT. V and J are TRBV6-5 and TRBJ2-2; TRBD2 agrees at 10 bases. The CDR3 consists of 15 residues. Germline loops: CDR1 MNHEY, CDR2 SVGAGI. After removal of 11 bases from V and 0 bases from J, the junction contained 6 bases not matched to a gene.

The CDR3 protein is CASSYRGAMNTEAFF. The CDR3 coding sequence is TGTGCCAGCAGTTACCGGGGGGCGATGAACACTGAAGCTTTCTTT. The chain joins TRBV6-5 to TRBJ1-1, with D possibly matching TRBD1 (6 bases). This CDR3 has 15 amino acids. Between the trimmed V and J ends, which lost 2 bases and 0 bases, there was a span of 10 bases. CDR1 is MNHEY, CDR2 SVGAGI, per germline.

The chain employs TRBV5-1 and TRBJ1-1; D gene uncertain. The germline V gene has CDR1 SGHRS and CDR2 YFSETQ. V gave up 3 bases and J gave up 1 base, with 10 bases separating them. There are 14 residues in the CDR3. The CDR3 bases are TGCGCCAGCAGCTCTGGACGGGGGAACACTGAAGCTTTCTTT. Translation gives CASSSGRGNTEAFF.

This chain connects TRBV9 to TRBJ1-2; the D gene is possibly TRBD1 (6 bases). The V end lost 0 bases, the J end lost 8 bases, and 14 bases lay between the germline ends. The CDR3 contains 14 residues. Germline V lookup: CDR1 SGDLS, CDR2 YYNGEE. This CDR3 reads CASSVGLGADGYTF. In nucleotides, the CDR3 is TGTGCCAGCAGCGTAGGGTTGGGGGCAGACGGCTACACCTTC.

The chain recombines TRBV24-1 with TRBJ2-3, with 8 bases matching TRBD1. Germline CDR1 KGHDR, CDR2 SFDVKD. The CDR3 runs 15 residues. The V and J ends lost 4 bases and 3 bases, in that order; junction bases with no gene match: 5. CDR3 protein: CATSEPRGLTDTQYF. The CDR3 DNA sequence: TGTGCCACCAGTGAGCCCAGGGGGCTAACAGATACGCAGTATTTT.

This sequence joins TRBV12-3 or TRBV12-4 and TRBJ2-7; D not resolved. The CDR3 length is 13 residues. Trimming stripped 9 bases from V and 5 bases from J, with 17 bases between. The CDR3 coding sequence is TGTGCCAGTAGGTCTGGTGGAGTAGACGAGCAGTACTTC. Translating it yields CASRSGGVDEQYF.

The V gene is TRBV7-2, the J gene TRBJ2-1; tentative D call: TRBD1 (5 bases). The V gene lost 2 bases and the J gene lost 7 bases, with 15 bases spanning the gap. CDR1 and CDR2 (germline): SGHTA, FQGNSA. This CDR3 spans 15 amino acids. The CDR3 sequence: CASSLSGMVQNEQFF. CDR3 in DNA: TGTGCCAGCAGCTTATCAGGGATGGTCCAAAATGAGCAGTTCTTC.

CDR3 protein: CASSLESGRPYEQYF. The CDR3 DNA is TGTGCCAGCAGCTTAGAATCTGGGAGGCCCTACGAGCAGTACTTC. The chain uses TRBV7-2 and TRBJ2-7; D might be TRBD2 (6 bases). This CDR3 is 15 amino acids long. With 1 base removed from V and 2 bases from J, the gap between germline ends came to 12 bases. CDR1 SGHTA and CDR2 FQGNSA come from the germline V gene.

The gene calls are TRBV19 and TRBJ1-3, with D tentatively TRBD1 (5 bases). Germline V gene data show CDR1 as LNHDA and CDR2 as SQIVND (reference sequence). Deletions cut 4 bases from V and 1 base from J, with 11 bases between. This CDR3 region has 15 residues. CDR3 sequence (DNA): TGTGCCAGTAGTAGGGGCCGTGTATCTGGAAACACCATATATTTT. Its protein product is CASSRGRVSGNTIYF.

This clone was counted between two and nine times. The chain combines TRBV18 with TRBJ2-1; 8 bases are a match to TRBD1. The V gene end was trimmed by 3 bases and the J gene end by 0 bases; junction bases not matched to a gene: 7. CDR3 size: 17 residues. Germline V lookup: CDR1 KGHSH, CDR2 LQKENI. The CDR3 DNA is TGTGCCAGCTCACCGCGGCCACAGGGGGACTCCTACAATGAGCAGTTCTTC. Encoded protein: CASSPRPQGDSYNEQFF.

The chain links TRBV7-2 to TRBJ2-3, with TRBD2 matching 9 bases. Germline trimming cut 6 bases from V and 4 bases from J; bases unmatched to any gene: 11. Per the germline V gene, CDR1 is SGHTA and CDR2 is FQGNSA. CDR3 length: 16 amino acids. Written as DNA, the CDR3 is TGTGCCAGCAGGTTACCAGCGGGGGGTGGTGCAGATACGCAGTATTTT. This encodes CASRLPAGGGADTQYF.

This clone was seen once. The V call is TRBV5-4, the J call TRBJ1-2; D might be TRBD1 (5 bases). The germline V gene encodes CDR1 SGHNT and CDR2 YYREEE (reference sequence). Trimming cost V 5 bases and J 2 bases, with 13 bases left between them. CDR3 length: 14 residues. The CDR3 loop is CASSSPTANYGYTF. CDR3 DNA sequence: TGTGCCAGCAGTTCCCCGACAGCCAACTATGGCTACACCTTC.

This clone has only one observation. The CDR3 DNA reads as TGTGCCAGCTCCCCGGGACAGGGGGCTTCCAAAAACATTCAGTACTTC. Amino acid sequence: CASSPGQGASKNIQYF. The genes are TRBV18 and TRBJ2-4; 12 bases line up with TRBD1. The ends lost 6 bases at V and 2 bases at J; junction bases unmatched: 5. CDR1 and CDR2 from the germline V gene are KGHSH and LQKENI. This CDR3 is built from 16 residues.

J is TRBJ1-5 and V is TRBV12-5; no clear D gene. Per germline, CDR1 LGHNT and CDR2 FRNRAP. The length of the CDR3 is 13 residues. V was pared by 4 bases and J by 6 bases, with 10 bases between. The CDR3 region has the DNA TGTGCTAGTGGTTCCGGGATCGGTCAGCCCCAGCATTTT. It codes for CASGSGIGQPQHF. Looking up the rest from reference TRBV12-5 and TRBJ1-5 gives the full variable domain: DARVTQTPRHKVTEMGQEVTMRCQPILGHNTVFWYRQTMMQGLELLAYFRNRAPLDDSGMPKDRFSAEMPDATLATLKIQPSEPRDSAVYFCASGSGIGQPQHFGDGTRLSIL.

CDR3 DNA sequence: TGTGCCAGCAGTGAACCAACAGGGTTCAGCATCAATCAGCCCCAGCATTTT. Residues: CASSEPTGFSINQPQHF. The rearrangement links TRBV2 to TRBJ1-5; D perhaps matches TRBD1 (6 bases). The germline gives CDR1 SNHLY, CDR2 FYNNEI. Trimming shortened V by 2 bases and J by 3 bases, and 17 bases separated the two germline ends. There are 17 residues in the CDR3.